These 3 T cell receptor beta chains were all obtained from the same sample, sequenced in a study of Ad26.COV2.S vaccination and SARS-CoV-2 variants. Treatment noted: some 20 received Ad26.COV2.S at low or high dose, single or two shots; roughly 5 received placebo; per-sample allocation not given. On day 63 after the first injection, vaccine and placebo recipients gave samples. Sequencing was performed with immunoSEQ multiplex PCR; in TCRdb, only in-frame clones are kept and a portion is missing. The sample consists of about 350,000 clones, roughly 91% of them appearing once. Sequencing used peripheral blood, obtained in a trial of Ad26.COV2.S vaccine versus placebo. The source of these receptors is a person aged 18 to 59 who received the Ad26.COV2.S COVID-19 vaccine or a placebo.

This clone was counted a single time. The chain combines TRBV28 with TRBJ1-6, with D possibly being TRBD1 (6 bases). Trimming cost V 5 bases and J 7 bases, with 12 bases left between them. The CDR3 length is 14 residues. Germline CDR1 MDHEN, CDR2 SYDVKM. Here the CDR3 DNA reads TGTGCCAGCAGTCCCCAGGGGTACAATTCACCCCTCCACTTT. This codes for CASSPQGYNSPLHF.

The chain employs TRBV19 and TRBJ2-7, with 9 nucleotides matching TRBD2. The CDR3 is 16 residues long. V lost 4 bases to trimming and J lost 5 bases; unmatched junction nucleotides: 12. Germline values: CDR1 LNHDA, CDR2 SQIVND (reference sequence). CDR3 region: CASSRRLRTSVDEQYF. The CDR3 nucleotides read TGTGCCAGTAGTAGACGCCTAAGGACTAGCGTCGACGAGCAGTACTTC.

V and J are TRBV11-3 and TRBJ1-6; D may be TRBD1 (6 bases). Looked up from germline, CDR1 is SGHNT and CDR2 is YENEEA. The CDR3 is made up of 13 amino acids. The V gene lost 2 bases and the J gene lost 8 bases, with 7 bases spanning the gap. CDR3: CASSLNRDSPLHF. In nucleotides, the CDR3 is TGTGCCAGCAGCTTAAACAGGGATTCACCCCTCCACTTT.